These T cell receptor beta chains were read from a single sample in a study of control samples from healthy donors and cancer patients. Profiling relied on immunoSEQ multiplex PCR, and the TCRdb table lists in-frame clones only, not all of them. The sample comprises 6,000 or so clones, approximately 68% of which are singletons, and over 6.5% rests with the top ten. The specimen sequenced was formalin-fixed, paraffin-embedded tissue. Receptors originate from a male donor with melanoma. The CDR3 runs from the conserved cysteine through the conserved F or W. D genes are given only for firm matches. Size tells how often a clone was seen (once, few, many) or the class of an expanded clone, and some rows leave it out.

D	J	size	V	CDR3	DNA
TRBD1	TRBJ1-6	-	TRBV11-3	CASSWVFRQGAFSPLHF	TGTGCCAGCAGCTGGGTCTTCCGACAGGGGGCATTTTCACCCCTCCACTTT
TRBD2	TRBJ2-7	-	TRBV3-1/TRBV3-2	CASSLWTSSGEQYF	TGTGCCAGCAGCCTTTGGACTAGCTCGGGCGAGCAGTACTTC
-	TRBJ1-1	-	TRBV11-2	CASSLQGTEAFF	TGTGCCAGCAGCCTTCAGGGAACTGAAGCTTTCTTT
TRBD2	TRBJ2-1	-	TRBV28	CASSLLKREIWSSYNEQFF	TGTGCCAGCAGTTTATTGAAGCGGGAAATCTGGAGCTCCTACAATGAGCAGTTCTTC
-	TRBJ2-5	once	TRBV15	CATSSKLAKTQYF	TGTGCCACCAGCAGTAAGCTAGCAAAGACCCAGTACTTC
TRBD1	TRBJ1-2	-	TRBV28	CASRPGGYGYTF	TGTGCCAGCAGGCCAGGGGGATATGGCTACACCTTC
-	TRBJ2-3	large	TRBV29-1	CSWGVSDTQYF	TGCAGTTGGGGTGTCTCAGATACGCAGTATTTT
-	TRBJ1-6	-	TRBV5-1	CASSSEGAAVQPLHF	TGCGCCAGCAGCTCAGAGGGCGCGGCAGTTCAGCCCCTCCACTTT
-	TRBJ1-1	-	TRBV19	CASYLSGANTEAFF	TGTGCCAGTTACCTATCGGGGGCGAACACTGAAGCTTTCTTT
TRBD1	TRBJ2-1	-	TRBV4-2	CASSQERGQGYNEQFF	TGTGCCAGCAGCCAAGAAAGGGGACAGGGGTACAATGAGCAGTTCTTC
-	TRBJ2-1	-	TRBV9	CASSAGGGGSGSYNEQFF	TGTGCCAGCAGCGCCGGAGGGGGAGGCTCGGGCTCCTACAATGAGCAGTTCTTC
TRBD1	TRBJ1-5	large	TRBV4-1	CASSPSETGGLNQPQHF	TGCGCCAGCAGCCCGTCAGAAACAGGGGGCTTAAATCAGCCCCAGCATTTT
-	TRBJ2-7	few	TRBV19	CASGPPWEQYF	TGTGCCAGTGGACCCCCGTGGGAGCAGTACTTC
TRBD2	TRBJ2-1	once	TRBV9	CASSPRGLAGMYNEQFF	TGTGCCAGCAGCCCCAGAGGACTAGCAGGCATGTACAATGAGCAGTTCTTC
-	TRBJ2-3	-	TRBV25-1	CASERWDTQYF	TGTGCCAGCGAGAGGTGGGATACGCAGTATTTT
-	TRBJ2-5	-	TRBV30	CAWSVRRETQYF	TGTGCCTGGAGTGTACGTAGAGAGACCCAGTACTTC
-	TRBJ2-7	few	TRBV5-4	CASSFGGQGVSEQYF	TGTGCCAGCAGCTTCGGGGGGCAGGGGGTAAGCGAGCAGTACTTC
-	TRBJ2-1	-	TRBV18	CASSPSARNNEQFF	TGTGCCAGCTCACCGTCCGCCCGGAACAATGAGCAGTTCTTC
-	TRBJ2-3	-	TRBV12-3/TRBV12-4	CASGFGQNTQYF	TGTGCCAGCGGGTTTGGACAGAATACGCAGTATTTT
TRBD1	TRBJ1-1	-	TRBV6-5	CASSTGVVNTEAFF	TGTGCCAGCAGTACAGGGGTTGTGAACACTGAAGCTTTCTTT
-	TRBJ1-2	-	TRBV4-1	CASSQVSGAGGYGYTF	TGCGCCAGCAGCCAAGTCTCCGGGGCAGGAGGCTATGGCTATACCTTC
-	TRBJ1-1	few	TRBV7-9	CASSLTDSTEAFF	TGTGCCAGCAGCCTAACGGACAGCACTGAAGCTTTCTTT
-	TRBJ1-6	-	TRBV11-2	CASSPGHPGENSPLHF	TGTGCCAGCAGCCCTGGACACCCAGGGGAGAATTCACCCCTCCACTTT
-	TRBJ2-3	-	TRBV6-4	CASSDRYSSDTQYF	TGTGCCAGCAGTGATCGGTACTCATCAGATACGCAGTATTTT
-	TRBJ2-1	-	TRBV9	CASGVEGVSYNEQFF	TGTGCCAGCGGAGTAGAGGGTGTATCCTACAATGAGCAGTTCTTC
-	TRBJ2-6	-	TRBV10-2	CASSPLSGANVLTF	TGCGCCAGCAGCCCTTTGTCTGGGGCCAACGTCCTGACTTTC
TRBD2	TRBJ2-1	-	TRBV4-2	CASSHHGSGSYEQFF	TGTGCCAGCAGCCATCATGGGAGCGGGAGCTATGAGCAGTTCTTC
TRBD1	TRBJ1-3	-	TRBV15	CATRPGTVTGNTIYF	TGTGCCACCAGGCCGGGGACAGTGACTGGAAACACCATATATTTT
TRBD1	TRBJ2-3	-	TRBV6-2/TRBV6-3	CASSAQGTPTDTQYF	TGTGCCAGCAGTGCACAGGGGACACCAACAGATACGCAGTATTTT
-	TRBJ2-7	-	TRBV11-3	CASSLQSSYEQYF	TGTGCCAGCAGCTTACAGAGCTCCTACGAGCAGTACTTC
TRBD1	TRBJ2-1	-	TRBV29-1	CSVGGQGYNEQFF	TGCAGCGTTGGGGGACAGGGCTACAATGAGCAGTTCTTC
TRBD2	TRBJ2-5	-	TRBV28	CASSGGTNRETQYF	TGTGCCAGCAGTGGAGGGACTAATCGAGAGACCCAGTACTTC
TRBD2	TRBJ2-2	-	TRBV5-1	CASSLSSGRAGELFF	TGCGCCAGCAGCTTATCTAGCGGGAGGGCCGGGGAGCTGTTTTTT
-	TRBJ2-3	-	TRBV11-2	CASSLVLLEGTDTQYF	TGTGCCAGCAGCTTAGTATTGTTAGAGGGCACAGATACGCAGTATTTT
-	TRBJ1-3	-	TRBV4-2	CASSQGRNSGNTIYF	TGTGCCAGCAGCCAAGGGCGAAACTCTGGAAACACCATATATTTT
-	TRBJ1-4	-	TRBV7-9	CASSPTGIEKLFF	TGTGCCAGCAGCCCAACAGGGATTGAAAAACTGTTTTTT
-	TRBJ2-1	-	TRBV27	CASSYSGGGISYNEQFF	TGTGCCAGCAGCTACTCCGGTGGGGGAATCTCCTACAATGAGCAGTTCTTC
-	TRBJ1-5	-	TRBV5-1	CASSLVGGSNQPQHF	TGCGCCAGCAGCTTGGTGGGGGGTAGCAATCAGCCCCAGCATTTT
-	TRBJ2-5	-	TRBV5-1	CASSHPTLLSGLQETQYF	TGCGCCAGCAGCCACCCTACCTTACTTAGCGGCCTACAAGAGACCCAGTACTTC
-	TRBJ1-4	-	TRBV4-2	CASSLRGGATNEKLFF	TGTGCCAGCAGCCTAAGGGGCGGTGCAACTAATGAAAAACTGTTTTTT
TRBD1	TRBJ2-7	-	TRBV7-9	CASSFTGTGVEQYF	TGTGCCAGCAGCTTCACCGGGACAGGGGTCGAGCAGTACTTC
-	TRBJ1-2	-	TRBV5-4	CASSNRDVANYGYTF	TGTGCCAGCAGTAACCGGGACGTTGCTAACTATGGCTACACCTTC